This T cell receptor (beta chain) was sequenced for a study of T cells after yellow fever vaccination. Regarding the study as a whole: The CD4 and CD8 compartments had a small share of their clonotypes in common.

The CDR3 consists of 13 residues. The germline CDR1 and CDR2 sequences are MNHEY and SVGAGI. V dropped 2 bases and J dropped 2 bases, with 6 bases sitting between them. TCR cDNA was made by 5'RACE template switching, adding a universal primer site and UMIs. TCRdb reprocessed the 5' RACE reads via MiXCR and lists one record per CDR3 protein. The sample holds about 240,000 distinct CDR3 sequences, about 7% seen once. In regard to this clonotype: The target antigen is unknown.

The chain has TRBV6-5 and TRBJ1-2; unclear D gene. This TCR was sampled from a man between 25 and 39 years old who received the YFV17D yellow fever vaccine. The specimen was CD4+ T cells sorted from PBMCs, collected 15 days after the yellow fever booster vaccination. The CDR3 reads CASSYEANYGYTF. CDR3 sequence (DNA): TGTGCCAGCAGTTACGAAGCAAACTATGGCTACACCTTC.